Sequencing of this TCR beta chain was carried out in a study of patients and donors after allogeneic stem cell transplantation. The V gene lost 7 bases and the J gene lost 2 bases, with 12 bases spanning the gap. The germline gives CDR1 LGHNA, CDR2 YNFKEQ. CDR3 length: 15 amino acids. One entry per CDR3 protein, called by TCRdb with MiXCR from the RT-PCR reads. The sample yields about 960,000 distinct CDR3 sequences, roughly 18% seen once. The material sequenced was blood, either unsorted or a sorted T cell fraction (not recorded which). The gene calls are TRBV4-2 and TRBJ2-6; D is ambiguous. The sequence came from a human donor who was either an allogeneic HSCT recipient or a stem cell or donor lymphocyte infusion donor (not recorded which). It is not recorded whose cells these are; they may come from a transplant donor. The CDR3 DNA follows: TGTGCCAGCAACCTAGAGGAACCTGGGGCCAACGTCCTGACTTTC. Translated: CASNLEEPGANVLTF.